The sequence of this TCR beta chain was determined in a study of CD8+CD57+ T cells in acquired aplastic anemia. About the research overall: Roughly 3.2 ug was the average amount of DNA from sorted CD4+ and CD8+ cells.

Whoever was chosen for sequencing had shown CD8+CD57+ cell expansion by flow cytometry. The patients, all of them, had severe acquired aplastic anemia. CDR1 and CDR2 from the germline V gene are SGHRS and YFSETQ. The CDR3 totals 17 residues. The V end lost 4 bases, the J end lost 0 bases, and 17 bases lay between the germline ends. This clonotype was seen a handful of times. Both TCR beta VDJ combination and CDR3 sequence profiling were carried out. Genomic DNA was the template for this profiling. Each CDR3 protein is one row after TCRdb ran MiXCR on the reads. The data show about 160,000 distinct CDR3 sequences, under 55% seen once.

The V and J genes are TRBV5-1 and TRBJ2-1; the D is unclear. The sample comprised sorted CD4+, CD8+, or CD8+CD57+ T cells (not recorded which) from PBMCs. The TCR sequence derives from a human donor with aplastic anemia. CDR3 amino acids: CASSPIPPPGSYNEQFF. CDR3 DNA sequence: TGCGCCAGCAGCCCAATCCCACCCCCCGGCTCCTACAATGAGCAGTTCTTC.